The sequence of this T cell receptor (beta chain) was determined in a study of T cells in Graves' hyperthyroidism and ophthalmopathy. RNA transcripts provided the source from which TCR beta CDR3 regions were amplified. With the HTBI primer set, the TCR CDR3 went through a first round of RT-PCR. One entry per CDR3 protein results from TCRdb running MiXCR on the multiplex PCR reads. The profile shows over 500,000 distinct CDR3 sequences, 17% of them singletons. The study's findings and limits: The model made its ophthalmopathy prediction, and onset followed a median roughly six months later.

This clonotype was seen a handful of times. Its antigen is as yet unknown. V lost 6 bases to trimming and J lost 5 bases, with 17 bases between them. Germline assignment: CDR1 SGHAT and CDR2 FQNNGV. The CDR3 has 14 amino acids. Uncontrolled infection, other autoimmune disease, pregnancy or lactation excluded patients. Clinical symptoms, serum thyroxine and TRAb, thyroid ultrasound and orbital computed tomography together formed the diagnostic basis. The PBMCs studied were ones that came from 8 to 10 ml fresh peripheral blood. This TCR derives from a woman in her late teens or twenties with Graves' ophthalmopathy. The rearrangement links TRBV11-2 to TRBJ2-7; D possibly corresponds to TRBD1 (6 bases). Sequenced material: blood. The CDR3 sequence is CASSLEYRANEQYF. The CDR3 nucleotides are TGTGCCAGCAGTCTAGAATACAGGGCGAACGAGCAGTACTTC. Full variable domain (rest looked up from reference TRBV11-2 and TRBJ2-7): EAGVAQSPRYKIIEKRQSVAFWCNPISGHATLYWYQQILGQGPKLLIQFQNNGVVDDSQLPKDRFSAERLKGVDSTLKIQPAKLEDSAVYLCASSLEYRANEQYFGPGTRLTVT.